These T cell receptor beta chains were read from a single sample in a study of T cell responses to AZD1222 COVID-19 vaccine. Sequencing used immunoSEQ multiplex PCR; TCRdb keeps in-frame clones, though not all of them. The table has roughly 120,000 clones, over 75% seen once; the top ten hold roughly a tenth. The sample was peripheral blood, taken on day 0 of AZD1222 vaccination. The receptors come from an adult in good health. CDR3s include the opening cysteine and the closing phenylalanine or tryptophan. The order of the fields is J gene, V gene, D gene, clone size, CDR3 protein, CDR3 DNA. The D gene is left open where the match is weak. The listing skips clone size in some rows; elsewhere it reads once, few, many or a size class.

>TRBJ2-7|TRBV6-5|TRBD2|.
CASSFGTSGSYEQYF
TGTGCCAGCAGCTTTGGGACTAGCGGCTCCTACGAGCAGTACTTC
>TRBJ1-5|TRBV2|.|.
CASSGTGARFQPQHF
TGTGCCAGCAGCGGGACTGGGGCCAGATTTCAGCCCCAGCATTTT
>TRBJ2-7|TRBV28|.|.
CASSADPSGFYEQYF
TGTGCCAGCAGTGCGGACCCGTCCGGTTTCTACGAGCAGTACTTC
>TRBJ2-1|TRBV19|.|.
CASTTPGEGTNNEQFF
TGTGCCAGTACCACACCGGGAGAGGGCACAAACAATGAGCAGTTCTTC
>TRBJ2-3|TRBV7-3|TRBD2|.
CASSSQGSGSTQYF
TGTGCCAGCAGCTCCCAGGGAAGCGGGAGTACGCAGTATTTT
>TRBJ2-3|TRBV7-3|.|.
CASSLAPLGTDTQYF
TGTGCCAGCAGCTTAGCTCCACTGGGGACAGATACGCAGTATTTT
>TRBJ1-1|TRBV11-3|.|.
CASSVEGWAGGMNTEAFF
TGTGCCAGCAGTGTAGAAGGGTGGGCGGGGGGAATGAACACTGAAGCTTTCTTT
>TRBJ1-1|TRBV3-1/TRBV3-2|.|once
CASSQDWGRVNTEAFF
TGTGCCAGCAGCCAAGATTGGGGTAGAGTCAACACTGAAGCTTTCTTT
>TRBJ2-5|TRBV11-2|.|.
CASSISPDGRETQYF
TGTGCCAGCAGCATCAGCCCGGACGGAAGAGAGACCCAGTACTTC
>TRBJ2-1|TRBV28|TRBD2|once
CASGGGSYNEQFF
TGTGCCAGCGGGGGGGGATCCTACAATGAGCAGTTCTTC
>TRBJ1-2|TRBV5-5|TRBD1|.
CASSSRTGVTYGYTF
TGTGCCAGCAGCTCCCGGACAGGGGTCACCTATGGCTACACCTTC
>TRBJ2-3|TRBV19|TRBD2|.
CASSEQMGLVKDTQYF
TGTGCCAGTAGTGAACAAATGGGACTAGTTAAAGATACGCAGTATTTT
>TRBJ2-7|TRBV7-9|TRBD2|.
CASSLAGGSVEQYF
TGTGCCAGCAGCTTAGCGGGAGGGTCCGTAGAGCAGTACTTC
>TRBJ2-3|TRBV20-1|.|.
CSASDHRTDTQYF
TGCAGTGCTAGTGATCATCGCACAGATACGCAGTATTTT
>TRBJ2-7|TRBV25-1|.|.
CASSGGQGATYEQYF
TGTGCCAGCAGTGGGGGACAAGGAGCCACCTACGAGCAGTACTTC
>TRBJ1-3|TRBV7-9|.|.
CASSLGRTLSGNTIYF
TGTGCCAGCAGCTTAGGCAGGACCCTCTCTGGAAACACCATATATTTT
>TRBJ1-6|TRBV19|.|.
CASSLGTGRNSPLHF
TGTGCCAGTAGTTTGGGAACAGGGAGGAATTCACCCCTCCACTTT
>TRBJ1-1|TRBV23-1|.|.
CASSGRSDNTEAFF
TGCGCCAGCAGCGGACGAAGTGACAACACTGAAGCTTTCTTT
>TRBJ2-3|TRBV7-8|TRBD2|.
CASSSVRLAETTDTQYF
TGTGCCAGCAGCTCCGTTAGACTAGCGGAAACCACAGATACGCAGTATTTT
>TRBJ2-7|TRBV19|TRBD1|.
CASSSGTGYEQYF
TGTGCCAGTAGTTCCGGGACAGGCTACGAGCAGTACTTC
>TRBJ1-3|TRBV30|.|.
CAWSLGISGNTIYF
TGTGCCTGGAGTTTAGGGATTTCTGGAAACACCATATATTTT
>TRBJ2-1|TRBV9|.|.
CASRPLAYNEQFF
TGTGCCAGCAGGCCACTAGCCTACAATGAGCAGTTCTTC
>TRBJ2-7|TRBV24-1|TRBD2|.
CATSDLSGRGYYEQYF
TGTGCCACCAGTGACCTTAGCGGGAGGGGTTACTACGAGCAGTACTTC
>TRBJ1-3|TRBV7-8|.|.
CASSNRRERGNTIYF
TGTGCCAGCAGCAACCGCCGCGAGAGGGGAAACACCATATATTTT
>TRBJ2-1|TRBV6-2/TRBV6-3|.|once
CASSYLGSYNEQFF
TGTGCCAGCAGTTACCTAGGGTCCTACAATGAGCAGTTCTTC
>TRBJ2-3|TRBV4-1|.|.
CASSRPRTDTQYF
TGCGCCAGCAGCCGTCCTCGGACAGATACGCAGTATTTT
>TRBJ2-1|TRBV12-2|.|.
CASRLVGRDRGPSSPGEQFF
TGTGCAAGTCGCTTAGTCGGTCGCGACAGGGGGCCGTCCTCCCCGGGTGAGCAGTTCTTC
>TRBJ1-4|TRBV15|.|.
CATSRGTRGSANEKLFF
TGTGCCACCAGCAGAGGGACACGGGGGTCGGCTAATGAAAAACTGTTTTTT
>TRBJ1-5|TRBV5-5|.|.
CASSLEGSYSNQPQHF
TGTGCCAGCAGCTTGGAGGGCAGCTATAGCAATCAGCCCCAGCATTTT